Below, 15 T cell receptor beta chains from the same sample are listed, as sequenced in a study of blood T cell repertoires in COVID-19. Method: immunoSEQ multiplex PCR; TCRdb's copy keeps in-frame clones and lacks some. The top ten hold roughly 5.1% of the sample, which has under 450,000 clones, 83% seen once. Specimen: PBMCs or T cells enriched from blood (not recorded which). These receptors were obtained from a woman aged 50 to 60 who had recovered from COVID-19.

V and J are TRBV7-9 and TRBJ2-7, with D maybe TRBD1 (6 bases). This CDR3 is 14 amino acids long. V lost 6 bases to trimming and J lost 9 bases, with 21 bases between them. Germline V CDR1 and CDR2: SEHNR, FQNEAQ (reference sequence). The CDR3 is CASRQGEVRGRQYF. CDR3 nucleotide sequence: TGTGCCAGCAGGCAGGGCGAGGTCAGGGGCAGGCAGTACTTC.

This clone appeared a few times. The chain links TRBV19 to TRBJ1-2; tentatively, D is TRBD1 (6 bases). The CDR3 consists of 15 residues. V lost 5 bases to trimming and J lost 0 bases, with 13 bases between them. Germline V lookup: CDR1 LNHDA, CDR2 SQIVND (reference sequence). The CDR3 here is CASSLTGTTNYGYTF. As DNA, the CDR3 is TGTGCCAGTAGTCTAACCGGGACAACTAACTATGGCTACACCTTC.

This rearrangement joins TRBV12-3 or TRBV12-4 to TRBJ2-4; 8 bases map to TRBD1. CDR3 size: 12 residues. With V trimmed by 6 bases and J by 7 bases, 2 bases remained unmatched. CDR3 amino acids: CASSTGGNIQYF. CDR3 sequence (DNA): TGTGCCAGCAGCACAGGGGGGAACATTCAGTACTTC.

V is TRBV4-3 and J is TRBJ1-1, with D hard to call. The V gene's germline CDR1 is LGHNA and CDR2 YSLEER. Trimming removed 0 bases at V and 2 bases at J, with 7 bases between. The CDR3 length is 14 residues. The CDR3 here is CASSQDRSNTEAFF. CDR3 DNA sequence: TGCGCCAGCAGCCAAGATCGGTCCAACACTGAAGCTTTCTTT.

This chain uses TRBV6-2 or TRBV6-3 with TRBJ1-2; D possibly corresponds to TRBD1 (5 bases). The germline CDR1 and CDR2 sequences are MNHEY and SVGEGT. The CDR3 is made up of 13 amino acids. V was trimmed by 4 bases and J by 4 bases, leaving 10 bases between them. The CDR3 bases are TGTGCCAGCAGTTTGCAGGGCCCCTATGGCTACACCTTC. Encoded protein: CASSLQGPYGYTF.

This clone was counted once. At one end, the junction sequence differs from germline, possibly due to a read error. The chain is built from TRBV6-5 and TRBJ1-4, with TRBD1 identical over 8 bases. The CDR3 loop spans 16 amino acids. Germline-derived CDR1 and CDR2 are MNHEY and SVGAGI. CDR3 coding DNA: TGTGCCAGCAGTAACTCCAGGGGGCGGATTGGTGAAAAACTGTTTTTT. Translation gives CASSNSRGRIGEKLFF.

The CDR3 DNA is TGTGCCAGCGGCGGACAGGGATTCTATGGCTACACCTTC. This codes for CASGGQGFYGYTF. This chain connects TRBV12-3 or TRBV12-4 to TRBJ1-2, with TRBD1 matching 8 bases. The CDR3 contains 13 residues. The J segment lost 4 bases and the V segment lost 8 bases, leaving 6 bases of the junction unmatched.

This clone turned up a few times. The gene calls are TRBV5-1 and TRBJ2-1; 9 bases align to TRBD2. CDR1 SGHRS and CDR2 YFSETQ come from the germline V gene. CDR3 length equals 16 residues. J was trimmed by 0 bases and V by 0 bases; bases with no gene match: 1. The CDR3 region is CASSLVSGSSYNEQFF. DNA for the CDR3: TGCGCCAGCAGCTTGGTTAGCGGGAGCTCCTACAATGAGCAGTTCTTC.

The rearrangement uses TRBV18 and TRBJ1-3; 11 positions agree with TRBD1. Germline CDR1 KGHSH, CDR2 LQKENI. CDR3 length equals 12 residues. Germline trimming cut 10 bases from V and 7 bases from J; bases unmatched to any gene: 3. The CDR3 DNA reads TGTGCCACCTGGGACAGGGGGAACACCATATATTTT. Amino acids: CATWDRGNTIYF.

The chain uses TRBV9 and TRBJ1-1; 7 bases are a match to TRBD1. Germline V gives CDR1 SGDLS, CDR2 YYNGEE. This CDR3 spans 15 amino acids. V shed 3 bases and J 4 bases; nucleotides not matched to a gene: 9. CDR3 sequence: CASSEVKGAGTEAFF. Written as DNA, the CDR3 is TGTGCCAGCAGCGAAGTTAAGGGGGCGGGCACTGAAGCTTTCTTT.

The gene calls are TRBV6-2 or TRBV6-3 and TRBJ2-1; TRBD2 aligns across 15 bases. The germline CDR1 and CDR2 sequences are MNHEY and SVGEGT. This CDR3 is 16 amino acids long. The V segment lost 2 bases and the J segment 8 bases; nucleotides outside the gene matches: 4. The CDR3 DNA reads TGTGCCAGCAGTTACCAAGGACTAGCGGGGGGGCATGAGCAGTTCTTC. Translating it yields CASSYQGLAGGHEQFF.

This clone was seen at least ten times. J is TRBJ1-5 and V is TRBV7-9; D perhaps matches TRBD1 (6 bases). This CDR3 has 15 residues. V gave up 1 base and J gave up 4 bases, with 11 bases separating them. CDR1 is SEHNR and CDR2 is FQNEAQ in the germline V gene (reference sequence). CDR3 amino acids: CASSLGTGLNQPQHF. The CDR3 nucleotides read TGTGCCAGCAGCTTAGGCACAGGGTTAAATCAGCCCCAGCATTTT.

The count of this clone is one. The chain couples TRBV18 to TRBJ1-1, with D maybe TRBD1 (6 bases). V lost 3 bases and J 2 bases, leaving 19 bases between the germline ends. The length of the CDR3 is 17 residues. CDR1 and CDR2 from the germline V gene are KGHSH and LQKENI. CDR3 sequence reads: CASSPTPLTGLNTEAFF. CDR3 nucleotides: TGTGCCAGCTCACCGACCCCGTTAACAGGGTTAAACACTGAAGCTTTCTTT.

Concerning this clone itself: Germline is not matched at one junction end, which may reflect a read error. This chain joins TRBV7-6 and TRBJ2-2; D might be TRBD2 (5 bases). CDR1 and CDR2 (germline): SGHVS, FNYEAQ. This CDR3 is built from 14 residues. Written as DNA, the CDR3 is TGTGCCAGCAGCCTAGCCCCGGGGTCCGGGGAGCTGTTTTTT. It specifies CASSLAPGSGELFF.

The chain combines TRBV19 with TRBJ1-5, with 8 bases identical to TRBD1. V shed 3 bases and J 3 bases; nucleotides not matched to a gene: 1. This CDR3 region has 14 residues. Germline V gene lookup returns CDR1 LNHDA and CDR2 SQIVND (reference sequence). In DNA, the CDR3 is TGTGCCAGTAGTATCAGGGGGCACAATCAGCCCCAGCATTTT. Translation: CASSIRGHNQPQHF.